The sequence of this TCR beta chain was determined in a study of identical twins. TCRdb passed the 5' RACE reads through MiXCR, listing each CDR3 protein once. The sample lists 700,000 or so distinct CDR3 sequences, more than 6.5% occurring once. J lost 4 bases, V lost 5 bases, and 9 bases had no gene match. The CDR3 spans 17 residues. From germline, CDR1 is LNHNV and CDR2 YYDKDF (reference sequence). The same data also contributed to another study, on yellow fever vaccine responses in identical twins.

The receptor's source is a woman aged 18 to 35 in good health. Sequenced: PBMCs. V and J are TRBV15 and TRBJ2-5, with 14 nucleotides matching TRBD2. The DNA of the CDR3 is TGTGCCACCAGCGGGCGACTAGCGGGGGGGTATCCAGAGACCCAGTACTTC. It codes for CATSGRLAGGYPETQYF.